Each of the 8 T cell receptor beta chains below was sequenced from the same sample in a study of shared clonotypes between healthy human individuals (TCRdb year 2020). Library construction relied on the immunoSEQ multiplex PCR assay. TCRdb took this table from immuneACCESS and kept in-frame rearrangements with V and J called. Such tables lack part of the clones; where checked against another copy, unresolved V genes explain under half of the gap, and the rest is unexplained. The sample yields millions of clones; about 95% were counted once. The ten largest make up roughly 1% of the sample. CD8 naive samples were CD45RO-negative cells positively selected for CCR7, giving a CD45RA+CCR7+ population that excluded TemRA cells. The specimen sequenced was naive CD8+ T cells sorted from blood. Read against the paper, the sample's cell subset or site label means: CD45RA+CCR7+. The receptor source for this set is a man aged 18 to 30 in good health.

The gene calls are TRBV4-2 and TRBJ1-1; D possibly corresponds to TRBD1 (5 bases). Germline lookup yields CDR1 LGHNA and CDR2 YNFKEQ. The CDR3 loop spans 14 amino acids. V was pared by 8 bases and J by 2 bases, with 15 bases between. The CDR3 region is CASGFLGDNTEAFF. CDR3 sequence (DNA): TGTGCCAGCGGCTTTTTAGGGGATAACACTGAAGCTTTCTTT.

The rearrangement joins TRBV30 to TRBJ1-1; D gene uncertain. CDR1 and CDR2 (germline): GTSNPN, SVGIG (reference sequence). The CDR3 totals 13 residues. Trimming removed 4 bases at V and 3 bases at J, with 12 bases between. For the CDR3, the DNA is TGTGCCTGGAATCGAGGGTATGACACTGAAGCTTTCTTT. Amino acids: CAWNRGYDTEAFF.

The chain employs TRBV9 and TRBJ2-3; TRBD2 matches at 9 bases. Looked up from germline, CDR1 is SGDLS and CDR2 is YYNGEE. V was clipped by 8 bases and J by 6 bases; unmatched bases: 19. The CDR3 covers 17 residues. CDR3 coding DNA: TGTGCCAGTAGCCACGATCTGGAGCGGGAGGCATGGGATACGCAGTATTTT. Translation: CASSHDLEREAWDTQYF.

This clone has just a few counts. This sequence joins TRBV7-9 and TRBJ1-6; D is uncertain. The CDR3 sequence is 15 residues long. V lost 2 bases to trimming and J lost 7 bases, with 12 bases between them. Germline V CDR1 and CDR2: SEHNR, FQNEAQ (reference sequence). The CDR3 reads CASSLSIGENSPLHF. CDR3 nucleotide sequence: TGTGCCAGCAGCTTATCAATCGGGGAAAATTCACCCCTCCACTTT.

The rearrangement uses TRBV10-2 and TRBJ2-5; D is perhaps TRBD2 (5 bases). The germline V gene encodes CDR1 WSHSY and CDR2 SAAADI. Trimming removed 5 bases at V and 3 bases at J, with 13 bases between. The length of the CDR3 is 14 residues. CDR3 in amino acids: CASSPLAWEETQYF. Here the CDR3 DNA reads TGCGCCAGCAGTCCTCTAGCTTGGGAAGAGACCCAGTACTTC.

Regarding this clone: Distinct nucleotide sequences in the sample also encode this CDR3. The V and J genes are TRBV19 and TRBJ2-7, with TRBD1 identical over 8 bases. This CDR3 has 13 residues. The V segment lost 5 bases and the J segment 1 base; nucleotides outside the gene matches: 1. Germline V gives CDR1 LNHDA, CDR2 SQIVND (reference sequence). This chain's CDR3 is CASSGTGSYEQYF. CDR3 in DNA: TGTGCCAGTAGTGGGACAGGTTCCTACGAGCAGTACTTC.

This clone came up a few times. The rearrangement links TRBV7-8 to TRBJ1-3, with D hard to call. The germline V gene encodes CDR1 SGHVS and CDR2 FQNEAQ. Trimming took 0 bases from V and 1 from J, leaving 10 bases between them. The CDR3 length is 16 residues. The DNA of the CDR3 is TGTGCCAGCAGCTTAGCCGGCTTGCGATCTGGAAACACCATATATTTT. Amino acid sequence: CASSLAGLRSGNTIYF.

The rearrangement joins TRBV13 to TRBJ2-5; D remains unclear. This CDR3 comprises 13 residues. Germline lookup yields CDR1 PRHDT and CDR2 FYEKMQ (reference sequence). V was clipped by 5 bases and J by 5 bases, with 12 bases between them. The DNA for the CDR3 is TGTGCCAGCAGCCTCGAGTCGTGGGAGACCCAGTACTTC. It encodes CASSLESWETQYF.